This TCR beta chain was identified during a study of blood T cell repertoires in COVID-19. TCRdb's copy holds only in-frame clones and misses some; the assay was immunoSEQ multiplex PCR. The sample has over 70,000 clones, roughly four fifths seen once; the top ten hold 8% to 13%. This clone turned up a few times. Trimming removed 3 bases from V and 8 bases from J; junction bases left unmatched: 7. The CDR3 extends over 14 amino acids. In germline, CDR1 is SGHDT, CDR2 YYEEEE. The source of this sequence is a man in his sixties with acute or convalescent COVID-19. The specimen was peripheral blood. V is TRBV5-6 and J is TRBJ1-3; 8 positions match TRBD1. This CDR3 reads CASSSLDRVDTIYF. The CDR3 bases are TGTGCCAGCAGCTCCTTGGACAGGGTGGACACCATATATTTT.